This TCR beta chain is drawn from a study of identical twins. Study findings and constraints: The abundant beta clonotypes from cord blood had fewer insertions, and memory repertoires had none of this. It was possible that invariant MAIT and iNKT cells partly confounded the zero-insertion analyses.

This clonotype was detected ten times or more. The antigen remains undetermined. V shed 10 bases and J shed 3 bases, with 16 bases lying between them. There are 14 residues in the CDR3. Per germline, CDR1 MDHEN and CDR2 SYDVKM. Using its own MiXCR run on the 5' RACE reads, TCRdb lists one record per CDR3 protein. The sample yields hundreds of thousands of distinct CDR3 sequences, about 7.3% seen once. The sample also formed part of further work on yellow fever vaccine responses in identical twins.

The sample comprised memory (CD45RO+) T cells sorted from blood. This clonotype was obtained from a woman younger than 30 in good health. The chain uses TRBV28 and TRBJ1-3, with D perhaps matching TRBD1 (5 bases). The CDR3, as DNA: TGTGCCACCACTAGGGGCACTTATGGAAACACCATATATTTT. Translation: CATTRGTYGNTIYF.